The clone carrying this TCR beta chain was counted only a few times. Looked up from germline, CDR1 is LNHDA and CDR2 is SQIVND (reference sequence). V shed 3 bases and J 3 bases; nucleotides not matched to a gene: 4. CDR3 length: 15 residues. These data originate in a study of regulatory T cells in long-lasting Graves disease. Time point noted: persistent/refractory GD, antithyroid drugs over 5 years with positive TRAb. Generation of the TCR library employed RNA extracted from PBMCs. Assembly of TCR beta libraries relied on iRepertoire HTBI primers together with Arm-PCR of CDR3 regions. TCRdb ran MiXCR on the multiplex PCR reads and lists one entry per CDR3 protein. The sample has around 460,000 distinct CDR3 sequences; 22% are singletons.

The TCR originated in a female donor with Graves disease. The sequencing here drew on peripheral blood mononuclear cells (PBMCs), taken when the disease was refractory, from a patient treated with antithyroid drugs. The V and J genes are TRBV19 and TRBJ2-2; 7 positions match TRBD1. This chain's CDR3 is CASSILGGDTGELFF. As DNA, the CDR3 is TGTGCCAGTAGTATCCTAGGGGGCGACACCGGGGAGCTGTTTTTT.